The 15 T cell receptor beta chains below come from one sample, sequenced in a study of control samples from healthy donors and cancer patients. Using immunoSEQ multiplex PCR, the repertoire was profiled, and TCRdb retains in-frame clones only, with some absent. The sample contains more than 85,000 clones, less than 95% of which appear only once. Sequencing was performed on blood. The receptors were gathered from a human donor in good health. The donor label of this sample is uncertain.

This clone showed up just a few times. The chain joins TRBV15 to TRBJ2-1; D may correspond to TRBD1 or TRBD2 (6 bases each). Germline V gene data show CDR1 as LNHNV and CDR2 as YYDKDF (reference sequence). This CDR3 contains 14 residues. Trimming took 8 bases from V and 7 from J, leaving 18 bases between them. The CDR3 is CATRGGPYQNEQFF. CDR3 coding DNA: TGTGCCACCCGAGGGGGGCCCTATCAAAATGAGCAGTTCTTC.

V gene TRBV5-4 combines with J gene TRBJ2-3; a possible D gene is TRBD2 (5 bases). Germline V gene lookup returns CDR1 SGHNT and CDR2 YYREEE (reference sequence). V was trimmed by 4 bases and J by 6 bases, leaving 15 bases between them. The CDR3 covers 14 residues. The CDR3 sequence is CASSLRLPGDTQYF. CDR3 DNA: TGTGCCAGCAGCCTGCGGCTCCCGGGGGATACGCAGTATTTT.

The chain uses TRBV9 and TRBJ1-1, with a possible D match to TRBD1 (6 bases). The germline gives CDR1 SGDLS, CDR2 YYNGEE. Trimming removed 0 bases from V and 2 bases from J, with 11 bases in between. The CDR3 contains 15 residues. CDR3 protein: CASSVGAGGNTEAFF. Written as DNA, the CDR3 is TGTGCCAGCAGCGTAGGTGCGGGGGGCAACACTGAAGCTTTCTTT.

DNA of the CDR3: TGTGCCAGCAGTTTTTTGGGCGGGGGCTACACCTTC. Its translation: CASSFLGGGYTF. The V call is TRBV28, the J call TRBJ1-2, with D unclear. The CDR3 contains 12 residues. CDR1 is MDHEN, CDR2 SYDVKM, per germline. Trimming removed 3 bases from V and 8 bases from J, with 10 bases in between.

This chain connects TRBV29-1 to TRBJ2-1; D unclear. The CDR3 loop spans 11 amino acids. Looked up from germline, CDR1 is SQVTM and CDR2 is ANQGSEA. Trimming took off 2 bases at V and 13 bases at J, with 12 bases between the two ends. Written as DNA, the CDR3 is TGCAGCGTTGAATTCGAGACGGTACAGTTCTTC. It codes for CSVEFETVQFF.

This chain connects TRBV7-3 to TRBJ2-6; possible D gene TRBD2, 6 bases. Between the trimmed V and J ends, which lost 5 bases and 0 bases, there was a span of 8 bases. CDR1 and CDR2 from the germline V gene are SGHTA and FQGTGA. The CDR3 sequence is 15 residues long. The CDR3 protein is CASSPGVSGANVLTF. CDR3 DNA sequence: TGTGCCAGCAGCCCGGGGGTCTCTGGGGCCAACGTCCTGACTTTC.

The chain uses TRBV3-1 (or the pseudogene TRBV3-2) and TRBJ1-6; D ambiguous. This CDR3 has 13 residues. Looked up from germline, CDR1 is LGHDT and CDR2 is YNNKEL (reference sequence). V lost 4 bases and J 10 bases, leaving 11 bases between the germline ends. The CDR3 here is CASSLGDLSPLHF. DNA for the CDR3: TGTGCCAGCAGCCTTGGCGACTTGTCACCCCTCCACTTT.

The chain's CDR3 is CASSDIGQGWDTQYF. The CDR3, as DNA: TGTGCCAGCAGTGATATAGGACAGGGTTGGGATACGCAGTATTTT. The chain uses TRBV6-1 and TRBJ2-3; 8 bases are a match to TRBD1. This CDR3 has 15 residues. V dropped 3 bases and J dropped 6; count of bases not matched to a gene: 8. CDR1 MNHNS and CDR2 SASEGT come from the germline V gene.

V usage is TRBV5-1 and J usage is TRBJ2-3; 7 bases match TRBD1. The CDR3 length is 16 residues. Trimming removed 4 bases from V and 0 bases from J; junction bases left unmatched: 8. CDR1 and CDR2 (germline): SGHRS, YFSETQ. In DNA, the CDR3 is TGCGCCAGCAGCCCCTACCCGGGACAGAGCACAGATACGCAGTATTTT. Translated: CASSPYPGQSTDTQYF.

The chain uses TRBV10-3 and TRBJ2-7; D ambiguous. This CDR3 spans 13 amino acids. Per germline, CDR1 ENHRY and CDR2 SYGVKD. V was clipped by 3 bases and J by 7 bases, with 13 bases between them. The CDR3 DNA is TGTGCCATCAGTGAAAGCAGCTCCGGGGAGCAGTACGTC. It encodes CAISESSSGEQYV.

The rearrangement links TRBV5-5 to TRBJ1-1; the D is unclear. This CDR3 has 13 residues. Trimming removed 4 bases at V and 5 bases at J, with 12 bases between. Germline assignment: CDR1 SGHKS and CDR2 YYEKEE (reference sequence). The CDR3 nucleotides read TGTGCCAGCAGCCCGTCCGGGAAGACTGAAGCTTTCTTT. As protein: CASSPSGKTEAFF. Drawing the rest from reference TRBV5-5 and TRBJ1-1, the complete variable domain is DAGVTQSPTHLIKTRGQQVTLRCSPISGHKSVSWYQQVLGQGPQFIFQYYEKEERGRGNFPDRFSARQFPNYSSELNVNALLLGDSALYLCASSPSGKTEAFFGQGTRLTVV.

This clone was seen just once. The rearrangement joins TRBV4-3 to TRBJ1-1; TRBD1 might be the D (5 bases). V lost 0 bases to trimming and J lost 4 bases, with 18 bases between them. Germline CDR1 LGHNA, CDR2 YSLEER. The CDR3 is 17 residues long. CDR3 sequence reads: CASSQEIWGPLGTEAFF. CDR3 sequence (DNA): TGCGCCAGCAGCCAAGAAATATGGGGCCCACTCGGCACTGAAGCTTTCTTT.

The V gene is TRBV7-6, the J gene TRBJ2-5; TRBD1 matches 8 bases. CDR3 size: 15 residues. CDR1 and CDR2 (germline): SGHVS, FNYEAQ. J was trimmed by 4 bases and V by 1 base; bases with no gene match: 5. In nucleotides, the CDR3 is TGTGCCAGCAGCTTAGGACAGGGGTCAGGAGAGACCCAGTACTTC. Protein product: CASSLGQGSGETQYF. Variable domain in full (rest from reference TRBV7-6 and TRBJ2-5): GAGVSQSPRYKVTKRGQDVALRCDPISGHVSLYWYRQALGQGPEFLTYFNYEAQQDKSGLPNDRFSAERPEGSISTLTIQRTEQRDSAMYRCASSLGQGSGETQYFGPGTRLLVL.

V is TRBV2 and J is TRBJ2-7, with 12 bases that match TRBD2. The V segment lost 7 bases and the J segment 0 bases; nucleotides outside the gene matches: 13. The germline gives CDR1 SNHLY, CDR2 FYNNEI. This CDR3 spans 18 amino acids. CDR3 sequence reads: CASMERLAGALFSYEQYV. DNA of the CDR3: TGTGCCAGCATGGAGCGACTAGCGGGGGCCTTATTCTCCTACGAGCAGTACGTC.

The V gene is TRBV4-2, the J gene TRBJ1-5; maybe TRBD1 (6 bases). V lost 0 bases and J 3 bases, leaving 12 bases between the germline ends. Germline loops: CDR1 LGHNA, CDR2 YNFKEQ. The CDR3 spans 16 residues. The CDR3 loop is CASSQEGGRPNQPQHF. The DNA of the CDR3 is TGTGCCAGCAGCCAAGAAGGGGGGAGACCCAATCAGCCCCAGCATTTT.